One sample yielded the 26 T cell receptor beta chains listed below, sequenced in a study of OX40 agonist ivuxolimab in advanced cancers. Produced via immunoSEQ multiplex PCR; TCRdb's table is partial and in-frame only. The sample holds around 80,000 clones, just under 95% seen once. The sequences come from CD4+ or CD8+ T cells sorted from blood, collected in a trial of the OX40 agonist ivuxolimab. Every receptor here comes from an adult with an advanced solid tumor such as melanoma, head and neck, liver or kidney cancer.

On this clone itself: Within the sample, other DNA sequences also encode this same CDR3. The chain links TRBV7-9 to TRBJ2-1; D is undetermined. CDR1 is SEHNR and CDR2 is FQNEAQ in the germline V gene (reference sequence). V dropped 2 bases and J dropped 0 bases, with 11 bases sitting between them. The CDR3 consists of 16 residues. In DNA, the CDR3 is TGTGCCAGCAGCTTATTTTCACTGAGCTCCTACAATGAGCAGTTCTTC. This codes for CASSLFSLSSYNEQFF.

The genes are TRBV30 and TRBJ1-4, with 10 bases that match TRBD1. The junction had 4 bases not matched to a gene; V was cut back by 4 bases and J by 5 bases. Germline CDR1 reads GTSNPN; CDR2 reads SVGIG (reference sequence). The CDR3 consists of 14 residues. The CDR3 nucleotides are TGTGCCTGGAAGCCGGGACAGGGGAATGAAAAACTGTTTTTT. Its protein is CAWKPGQGNEKLFF.

The chain joins TRBV21-1 to TRBJ2-1; TRBD2, the table's D call, lacks a check against the DNA. TRBV21-1 is given as a pseudogene. There are 16 residues in the CDR3. CDR3 DNA sequence: TGTGCCAGCAGCAAAGATCGAACTAGCGTGTACAATGAGCAGTTCTTC. Translated, it gives CASSKDRTSVYNEQFF.

The chain employs TRBV19 and TRBJ1-1; D is unclear. The CDR3 runs to 18 residues. Looked up from germline, CDR1 is LNHDA and CDR2 is SQIVND (reference sequence). V lost 6 bases, J lost 3 bases, and 26 bases lay in between. The CDR3 here is CASRVGLGGSGPYTEAFF. Here the CDR3 DNA reads TGTGCCAGTAGGGTCGGTCTGGGAGGATCCGGCCCCTACACTGAAGCTTTCTTT.

V gene TRBV5-1 combines with J gene TRBJ1-2; D is uncertain. V dropped 4 bases and J dropped 2 bases, with 12 bases sitting between them. CDR3 size: 14 residues. The germline V gene encodes CDR1 SGHRS and CDR2 YFSETQ. The CDR3 nucleotides read TGCGCCAGCAGCCCCAGTGTGGTCAACTATGGCTACACCTTC. This sequence encodes CASSPSVVNYGYTF.

This sequence joins TRBV6-5 and TRBJ1-2; 7 positions match TRBD1. Germline values: CDR1 MNHEY, CDR2 SVGAGI. This CDR3 has 13 amino acids. The trim removed 5 bases at V and 1 base at J, leaving 1 base unmatched. The chain's CDR3 is CASSTGVNYGYTF. In DNA, the CDR3 is TGTGCCAGCAGTACAGGGGTTAACTATGGCTACACCTTC.

J is TRBJ2-3 and V is TRBV27, with D uncertain. Germline CDR1 and CDR2: MNHEY and SMNVEV (reference sequence). This CDR3 is built from 14 residues. Trimming left V 3 bases short and J 5 bases short, with 12 bases between. The CDR3 reads CASSFQLLGDTQYF. The CDR3 DNA is TGTGCCAGCAGTTTCCAACTTTTGGGAGATACGCAGTATTTT.

This chain uses TRBV27 with TRBJ1-4, with 7 bases matching TRBD1. CDR3 size: 14 residues. CDR1 is MNHEY and CDR2 is SMNVEV in the germline V gene (reference sequence). V was clipped by 5 bases and J by 8 bases; unmatched bases: 8. The CDR3 reads CASSNRGPGEKLFF. CDR3 DNA sequence: TGTGCCAGCAGTAACAGGGGCCCAGGCGAAAAACTGTTTTTT.

This clone appeared once. The chain is built from TRBV27 and TRBJ2-7; D may correspond to TRBD1 or TRBD2 (6 bases each). This CDR3 spans 13 amino acids. CDR1 and CDR2 (germline): MNHEY, SMNVEV (reference sequence). V lost 6 bases and J 5 bases, leaving 14 bases between the germline ends. The CDR3 nucleotides are TGTGCCAGCAGCCAATTAGGGGGGAACGAGCAGTACTTC. Encoded protein: CASSQLGGNEQYF.

The count of this clone is one. The CDR3 region is CASGQGVSYEQYF. The CDR3 nucleotides are TGTGCCAGCGGGCAGGGGGTTTCCTACGAGCAGTACTTC. The chain links TRBV6-6 to TRBJ2-7, with 7 bases aligning to TRBD1. CDR3 size: 13 residues. CDR1 is MNHNY and CDR2 is SVGAGI in the germline V gene (reference sequence). V trimming: 8 bases; J trimming: 1 base; junction bases outside the gene matches: 5.

The V and J genes are TRBV29-1 and TRBJ2-1, with 9 bases aligning to TRBD1. Germline CDR1 is SQVTM and CDR2 is ANQGSEA. This CDR3 contains 14 residues. The junction had 11 bases not matched to a gene; V was cut back by 7 bases and J by 7 bases. The CDR3: CSAATGGILNEQFF. CDR3 sequence (DNA): TGCAGCGCCGCGACAGGGGGTATCTTAAATGAGCAGTTCTTC.

The V call is TRBV5-1, the J call TRBJ2-1; 7 bases are shared with TRBD1. Germline-derived CDR1 and CDR2 are SGHRS and YFSETQ. The CDR3 runs to 13 residues. The J segment lost 6 bases and the V segment lost 0 bases, leaving 0 bases of the junction unmatched. CDR3 loop: CASSLDRGNEQFF. CDR3 coding DNA: TGCGCCAGCAGCTTGGACAGGGGCAATGAGCAGTTCTTC. Looking up the rest from reference TRBV5-1 and TRBJ2-1 gives the full variable domain: KAGVTQTPRYLIKTRGQQVTLSCSPISGHRSVSWYQQTPGQGLQFLFEYFSETQRNKGNFPGRFSGRQFSNSRSEMNVSTLELGDSALYLCASSLDRGNEQFFGPGTRLTVL.

The chain employs TRBV30 and TRBJ1-6; D may be TRBD1 (5 bases). The CDR3 has 12 residues. From germline, CDR1 is GTSNPN and CDR2 SVGIG (reference sequence). V was cut by 2 bases and J by 12 bases, with 11 bases left in between. CDR3 sequence reads: CAWSQSGGPLHF. CDR3 DNA sequence: TGTGCCTGGAGTCAATCGGGGGGACCCCTCCACTTT.

V usage is TRBV6-1 and J usage is TRBJ2-5; 10 bases agree with TRBD1. Germline V gene lookup returns CDR1 MNHNS and CDR2 SASEGT. V was clipped by 0 bases and J by 3 bases; unmatched bases: 22. This CDR3 contains 22 residues. This chain's CDR3 is CASSEASRRGMHRQGAKETQYF. CDR3 DNA: TGTGCCAGCAGTGAAGCGTCTCGTCGAGGGATGCATAGACAGGGGGCGAAAGAGACCCAGTACTTC.

The gene calls are TRBV5-1 and TRBJ2-1, with D perhaps matching TRBD1 or TRBD2 (7 bases each). The CDR3 extends over 14 amino acids. V shed 7 bases and J shed 2 bases, with 13 bases lying between them. Germline CDR1 SGHRS, CDR2 YFSETQ. CDR3 in amino acids: CASSGGEAYNEQFF. DNA for the CDR3: TGCGCCAGCTCAGGGGGGGAAGCCTACAATGAGCAGTTCTTC.

The chain couples TRBV5-4 to TRBJ2-3, with D perhaps matching TRBD1 (5 bases). This CDR3 has 15 residues. Germline lookup yields CDR1 SGHNT and CDR2 YYREEE (reference sequence). The germline V and J ends were trimmed by 0 bases and 1 base, with 9 bases remaining between them. The DNA of the CDR3 is TGTGCCAGCAGCTTGGGGGGCGGACGCACAGATACGCAGTATTTT. Translation gives CASSLGGGRTDTQYF.

The V call is TRBV6-5, the J call TRBJ2-7, with D possibly TRBD2 on 5 matching bases. Trimming removed 3 bases at V and 1 base at J, with 10 bases between. The length of the CDR3 is 14 residues. The germline V gene has CDR1 MNHEY and CDR2 SVGAGI. CDR3 bases: TGTGCCAGCAGTTATGGACGGGGTTCCTACGAGCAGTACTTC. Its translation is CASSYGRGSYEQYF.

The V call is TRBV30, the J call TRBJ1-6, with D tentatively TRBD1 (5 bases). This CDR3 has 14 residues. V lost 1 base and J 3 bases, leaving 7 bases between the germline ends. From germline, CDR1 is GTSNPN and CDR2 SVGIG (reference sequence). The DNA of the CDR3 is TGTGCCTGGAGTGGACAGCTCTATAATTCACCCCTCCACTTT. Translated, it gives CAWSGQLYNSPLHF.

J is TRBJ2-1 and V is TRBV18, with 10 bases lining up with TRBD1. CDR3 length: 12 amino acids. V gave up 5 bases and J gave up 14 bases; unmatched junction bases: 6. CDR1 is KGHSH, CDR2 LQKENI, per germline. CDR3 nucleotides: TGTGCCAGCTCAGCGGGCGGGACAGGGGAGTTCTTC. Protein: CASSAGGTGEFF.

J is TRBJ2-3 and V is TRBV6-1; weak D call: TRBD2 (7 bases). The ends were cut back, 10 bases at V and 3 bases at J, with 17 bases in the middle. Per the germline V gene, CDR1 is MNHNS and CDR2 is SASEGT. CDR3 size: 14 residues. For the CDR3, the DNA is TGTGCCATCAACCCCGGGGGGCGGACAGATACGCAGTATTTT. Amino acid sequence: CAINPGGRTDTQYF.

The chain joins TRBV27 to TRBJ2-2; 8 bases line up with TRBD2. CDR3 length: 14 amino acids. The germline gives CDR1 MNHEY, CDR2 SMNVEV (reference sequence). After removal of 8 bases from V and 5 bases from J, the junction contained 7 bases not matched to a gene. CDR3 sequence reads: CASHRGGQTGELFF. The CDR3 DNA follows: TGTGCCAGCCATCGGGGGGGGCAGACCGGGGAGCTGTTTTTT.

The chain carries TRBV6-1 and TRBJ1-2; a weak D match, TRBD1 (6 bases). V shed 6 bases and J shed 8 bases, with 13 bases lying between them. Germline V gene lookup returns CDR1 MNHNS and CDR2 SASEGT. The CDR3 contains 12 residues. The CDR3 spells CASRPTGNGYTF. The CDR3 region has the DNA TGTGCCAGCAGGCCAACAGGGAACGGCTACACCTTC.

The chain has TRBV5-1 and TRBJ2-2; TRBD1 or TRBD2 may be the D gene (6 bases each). The ends were cut back, 7 bases at V and 2 bases at J, with 18 bases in the middle. The CDR3 runs to 16 residues. Germline assignment: CDR1 SGHRS and CDR2 YFSETQ. CDR3 in DNA: TGCGCCAGCCTGGGGGCCGGGACTCTCAACACCGGGGAGCTGTTTTTT. Residues: CASLGAGTLNTGELFF.

This clone has a single count. The chain couples TRBV7-9 to TRBJ2-5, with 10 bases that match TRBD1. J was trimmed by 2 bases and V by 5 bases; bases with no gene match: 5. This CDR3 has 15 residues. Germline V gives CDR1 SEHNR, CDR2 FQNEAQ (reference sequence). The CDR3 here is CASSIGTGVQETQYF. CDR3 bases: TGTGCCAGCAGCATCGGGACAGGGGTACAAGAGACCCAGTACTTC.

The rearrangement uses TRBV30 and TRBJ1-4; D is ambiguous. The CDR3 runs to 15 residues. Trimming took 2 bases from V and 0 from J, leaving 10 bases between them. Germline CDR1 and CDR2: GTSNPN and SVGIG (reference sequence). The CDR3 loop reads CAWSPGESTNEKLFF. The CDR3 DNA sequence: TGTGCCTGGAGTCCTGGCGAGTCAACTAATGAAAAACTGTTTTTT. The entire variable domain, with the rest obtained from reference TRBV30 and TRBJ1-4, is as follows: SQTIHQWPATLVQPVGSPLSLECTVEGTSNPNLYWYRQAAGRGLQLLFYSVGIGQISSEVPQNLSASRPQDRQFILSSKKLLLSDSGFYLCAWSPGESTNEKLFFGSGTQLSVL.

The chain combines TRBV29-1 with TRBJ2-1; D remains unclear. V was cut by 6 bases and J by 0 bases, with 12 bases left in between. The germline gives CDR1 SQVTM, CDR2 ANQGSEA. CDR3 length equals 14 residues. The CDR3 DNA reads as TGCAGCGTGGGTACTTCGAGCTCCTACAATGAGCAGTTCTTC. It is translated as CSVGTSSSYNEQFF.